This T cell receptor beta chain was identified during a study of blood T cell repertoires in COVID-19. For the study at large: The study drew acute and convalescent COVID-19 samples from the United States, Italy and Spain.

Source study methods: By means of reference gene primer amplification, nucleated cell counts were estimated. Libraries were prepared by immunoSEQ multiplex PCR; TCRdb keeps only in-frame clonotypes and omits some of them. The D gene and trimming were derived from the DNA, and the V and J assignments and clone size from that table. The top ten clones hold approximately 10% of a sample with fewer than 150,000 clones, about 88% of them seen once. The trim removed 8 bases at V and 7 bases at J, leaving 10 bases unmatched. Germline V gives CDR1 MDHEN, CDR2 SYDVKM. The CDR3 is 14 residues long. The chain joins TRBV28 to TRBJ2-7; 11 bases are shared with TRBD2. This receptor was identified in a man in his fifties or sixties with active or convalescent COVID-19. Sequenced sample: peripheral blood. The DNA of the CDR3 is TGTGCCAGCCGAGGGACTAGCGGTATTGGGGAGCAGTACTTC. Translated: CASRGTSGIGEQYF.